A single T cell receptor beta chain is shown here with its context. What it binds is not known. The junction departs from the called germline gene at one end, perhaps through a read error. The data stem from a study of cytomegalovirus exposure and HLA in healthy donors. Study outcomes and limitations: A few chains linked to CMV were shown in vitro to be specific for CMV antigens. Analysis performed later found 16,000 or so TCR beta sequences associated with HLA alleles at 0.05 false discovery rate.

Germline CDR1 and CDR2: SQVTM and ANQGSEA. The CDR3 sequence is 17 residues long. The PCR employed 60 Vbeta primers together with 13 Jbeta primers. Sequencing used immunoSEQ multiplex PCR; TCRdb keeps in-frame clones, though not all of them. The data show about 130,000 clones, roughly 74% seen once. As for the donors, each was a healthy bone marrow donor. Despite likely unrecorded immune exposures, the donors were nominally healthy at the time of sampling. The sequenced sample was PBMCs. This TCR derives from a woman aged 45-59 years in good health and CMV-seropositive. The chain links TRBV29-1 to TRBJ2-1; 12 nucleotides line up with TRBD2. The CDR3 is CSVDGTSGPSSYNEQLF. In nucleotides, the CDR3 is TGCAGCGTTGACGGGACTAGCGGGCCTAGCTCCTACAATGAGCAGCTCTTC.